This T cell receptor (beta chain) was identified during a study of T cells in women clearing cervical HPV infection. Study at large: Blood came at first lesion visit for cases, post-clearance for controls. Study-wide results and limits: Cases and controls were distinguished at AUC around 0.8 by richness and V genes. TRBV6-7 abundance was lower in cases than controls (approximately 0.11% versus 0.16%).

With respect to this clone: What it binds is not known. The read halts 3 residues ahead of the CDR3 end, with the missing end drawn from the germline J gene.

The CDR3 is 13 residues long. Germline values: CDR1 SGHAT, CDR2 FQNNGV. The V and J ends lost 8 bases and 6 bases respectively, with 15 bases between them. Cervical HPV DNA detected by MY09/MY11 PCR, typed by dot-blot. The assay was immunoSEQ multiplex PCR, and TCRdb's table has in-frame clones only and misses some. This listing includes 35,000 to 45,000 clones. The genes are TRBV11-2 and TRBJ2-3, with unresolved D. The sequencing input was blood buffy coat. This receptor was identified in a woman between 18 and 70 years old with a cervical HPV16 infection that either progressed to CIN3+ or cleared (not recorded which). The sequenced part of the CDR3 DNA is TGTGCCAGCGGGCGCTGGCAAGGGGATACG. Translating gives CASGRWQGDT. The CDR3 reads in full as CASGRWQGDTQYF.